The 21 T cell receptor beta chains in this list originate from one sample, sequenced in a study of post-analysis software for immune sequencing data. Unique molecular identifiers featured in each of the TCR beta cDNA libraries. TCRdb processed the PCR reads anew with MiXCR; each CDR3 protein has one entry. Of 600,000 to 700,000 distinct CDR3 sequences listed, about 60% are singletons. Study-wide points: The study found TRBV5-6, TRBV5-1 and TRBV20-1 among a few TRBV segments more frequent in patients than controls.

Their antigens remain unidentified. The sequenced sample was blood. The receptors originated from a girl aged 2-10 years with multiple sclerosis.

As regards this clonotype: One end of the junction does not line up with germline, which may come from a read error. The chain links TRBV4-1 to TRBJ1-3; D call uncertain. The CDR3 contains 17 residues. Germline CDR1 reads MGHRA; CDR2 reads YSYEKL. The CDR3 DNA sequence: TGCGCCAGCAGCCACCTACGGACGGCTGGTTCTGGAAACGCCATATATTTT. It is translated as CASSHLRTAGSGNAIYF.

This chain uses TRBV29-1 with TRBJ2-1, with TRBD1 matching over 8 bases. With 5 bases clipped from V and 8 bases from J, the junction kept 8 bases outside the gene matches. Germline assignment: CDR1 SQVTM and CDR2 ANQGSEA. The CDR3 totals 13 residues. The CDR3 spells CSVYRTGLYEQFF. The CDR3 DNA follows: TGCAGCGTTTACAGGACAGGGCTCTATGAGCAGTTCTTC.

The table lists this clonotype with a few counts. The CDR3 is CASNPGTDSYEQYF. For the CDR3, the DNA is TGTGCCAGCAACCCCGGGACCGATTCCTACGAGCAGTACTTC. The V gene is TRBV7-9, the J gene TRBJ2-7; either TRBD1 or TRBD2 may supply D (5 bases each). The CDR3 is 14 residues long. Trimming shortened V by 7 bases and J by 1 base, and 14 bases separated the two germline ends. Germline CDR1 reads SEHNR; CDR2 reads FQNEAQ (reference sequence).

The V and J genes are TRBV3-1 and TRBJ2-1; D unclear. The CDR3 extends over 15 amino acids. Germline V gene sequence: CDR1 LGHDT, CDR2 YNNKEL (reference sequence). V lost 2 bases to trimming and J lost 2 bases, with 10 bases between them. The CDR3 is CASSQLRQTYNEQFF. The CDR3 nucleotides are TGTGCCAGCAGCCAACTCCGACAAACCTACAATGAGCAGTTCTTC.

The DNA of the CDR3 is TGTGCCAGCAGCCCTGGACAGGGCCGTATGAGTTCACCCCTCCACTTT. Translated: CASSPGQGRMSSPLHF. The rearrangement uses TRBV6-5 and TRBJ1-6; TRBD1 matches 8 bases. Trimming cost V 6 bases and J 9 bases; bases outside gene matches: 13. Germline CDR1 MNHEY, CDR2 SVGAGI. The CDR3 covers 16 residues.

The CDR3 DNA is TGTGCCAGCAGTGTAAACAGGGGAGGGGAGACCCAGTACTTC. Translation gives CASSVNRGGETQYF. The chain links TRBV6-1 to TRBJ2-5; D may correspond to TRBD1 or TRBD2 (7 bases each). CDR3 length: 14 amino acids. Looked up from germline, CDR1 is MNHNS and CDR2 is SASEGT. Trimming took 4 bases from V and 5 from J, leaving 14 bases between them.

This chain joins TRBV10-3 and TRBJ2-3; TRBD2 agrees at 14 bases. This CDR3 is 16 amino acids long. Germline assignment: CDR1 ENHRY and CDR2 SYGVKD. The V segment lost 8 bases and the J segment 1 base; nucleotides outside the gene matches: 5. Here the CDR3 DNA reads TGTGCCATCGGGACTAGCGGGGGAGAGGGCACAGATACGCAGTATTTT. It translates to CAIGTSGGEGTDTQYF.

The V call is TRBV15, the J call TRBJ2-1; 10 nucleotides line up with TRBD1. The CDR3 has 16 amino acids. Looked up from germline, CDR1 is LNHNV and CDR2 is YYDKDF (reference sequence). J was trimmed by 9 bases and V by 3 bases; bases with no gene match: 11. CDR3 loop: CATSRADRGIVREQFF. The CDR3 bases are TGTGCCACCAGCAGGGCGGACAGGGGGATCGTCCGTGAGCAGTTCTTC.

This clonotype was seen a handful of times. The chain links TRBV10-3 to TRBJ2-3, with 11 bases lining up with TRBD2. The CDR3 sequence is 18 residues long. The germline gives CDR1 ENHRY, CDR2 SYGVKD. J lost 3 bases, V lost 0 bases, and 8 bases had no gene match. The CDR3 sequence is CAISESTSGGDKTDTQYF. The CDR3 nucleotides read TGTGCCATCAGTGAGTCTACTAGCGGGGGAGATAAAACAGATACGCAGTATTTT.

The chain links TRBV5-1 to TRBJ2-3; the D gene could be TRBD1 or TRBD2 (5 bases each). There are 13 residues in the CDR3. The germline V and J ends were trimmed by 2 bases and 6 bases, with 10 bases remaining between them. Germline V lookup: CDR1 SGHRS, CDR2 YFSETQ. The chain's CDR3 is CASSFEGMDTQYF. Written as DNA, the CDR3 is TGCGCCAGCAGCTTCGAGGGGATGGATACGCAGTATTTT.

With respect to this clonotype: With a much larger clone just one base away, this may be a read error. The CDR3 nucleotides read TGCAGCGTTGTCCGACTGGATAACCAAGAGACCCAGTACTTC. This encodes CSVVRLDNQETQYF. V is TRBV29-1 and J is TRBJ2-5; D is ambiguous. Trimming left V 4 bases short and J 0 bases short, with 12 bases between. CDR3 length equals 14 residues. Germline V gives CDR1 SQVTM, CDR2 ANQGSEA.

This clonotype was counted a few times. The chain combines TRBV9 with TRBJ2-7; D remains ambiguous. V was trimmed by 0 bases and J by 0 bases, leaving 7 bases between them. The CDR3 totals 14 residues. The germline V gene encodes CDR1 SGDLS and CDR2 YYNGEE. The chain's CDR3 is CASSVGASSYEQYF. The CDR3 DNA is TGTGCCAGCAGCGTAGGGGCTAGCTCCTACGAGCAGTACTTC.

V usage is TRBV12-3 or TRBV12-4 and J usage is TRBJ2-1, with D tentatively TRBD2 (5 bases). CDR3 length: 14 amino acids. V was clipped by 8 bases and J by 0 bases, with 11 bases between them. DNA for the CDR3: TGTGCCAGCTGCAGCGGCCACTCCTACAATGAGCAGTTCTTC. It yields the protein CASCSGHSYNEQFF.

This clonotype was seen more than once but under ten times. The V and J genes are TRBV29-1 and TRBJ1-1; unclear D gene. This CDR3 is built from 12 residues. The germline V and J ends were trimmed by 7 bases and 0 bases, with 9 bases remaining between them. Germline values: CDR1 SQVTM, CDR2 ANQGSEA. CDR3 residues: CSAGGLNTEAFF. CDR3 in DNA: TGCAGCGCCGGTGGGCTGAACACTGAAGCTTTCTTT.

The chain is built from TRBV6-1 and TRBJ2-5; TRBD2 is a possible D gene (5 bases). The CDR3 has 13 amino acids. Between the trimmed V and J ends, which lost 0 bases and 6 bases, there was a span of 8 bases. CDR1 is MNHNS, CDR2 SASEGT, per germline. CDR3 coding DNA: TGTGCCAGCAGTGAAGCGAGGGCTCAGACCCAGTACTTC. Translating gives CASSEARAQTQYF.

V usage is TRBV27 and J usage is TRBJ2-1, with TRBD1 as a possible D gene (8 bases). The CDR3 is 19 amino acids. Germline CDR1 is MNHEY and CDR2 is SMNVEV (reference sequence). The V end lost 6 bases, the J end lost 2 bases, and 26 bases lay between the germline ends. CDR3 DNA sequence: TGTGCCAGCAGCTTTACAGGGGGGCTACTAGCGATTACCTACAATGAGCAGTTCTTC. This gives the protein CASSFTGGLLAITYNEQFF.

The J gene is TRBJ2-1, the V gene TRBV20-1, with D perhaps matching TRBD2 (5 bases). The CDR3 consists of 14 residues. V lost 3 bases to trimming and J lost 2 bases, with 11 bases between them. The V gene's germline CDR1 is DFQATT and CDR2 SNEGSKA (reference sequence). Here the CDR3 DNA reads TGCAGTGCTAGCAAGAGCGGACCCTACAATGAGCAGTTCTTC. Its translation: CSASKSGPYNEQFF.

The rearrangement links TRBV3-1 to TRBJ2-1; D remains ambiguous. Germline V gives CDR1 LGHDT, CDR2 YNNKEL (reference sequence). Trimming stripped 0 bases from V and 4 bases from J, with 4 bases between. The CDR3 extends over 13 amino acids. The DNA of the CDR3 is TGTGCCAGCAGCCAAGAACAGTACAATGAGCAGTTCTTC. This sequence encodes CASSQEQYNEQFF.

The chain uses TRBV12-3 or TRBV12-4 and TRBJ1-6, with a possible D match to TRBD1 (5 bases). V dropped 3 bases and J dropped 5 bases, with 14 bases sitting between them. The CDR3 spans 16 residues. This CDR3 is CASSLFAGPDNSPLHF. CDR3 DNA sequence: TGTGCCAGCAGTTTGTTTGCAGGGCCAGATAATTCACCCCTCCACTTT.

This clonotype turned up a few times. The chain couples TRBV27 to TRBJ1-1, with TRBD1 as a possible D gene (5 bases). V was pared by 6 bases and J by 5 bases, with 16 bases between. CDR1 and CDR2 from the germline V gene are MNHEY and SMNVEV (reference sequence). The CDR3 is made up of 14 amino acids. The CDR3, as DNA: TGTGCCAGCAGGGTGCGACCGGACATAACTGAAGCTTTCTTT. Amino acid sequence: CASRVRPDITEAFF.

The table lists this clonotype with a few counts. V and J are TRBV5-4 and TRBJ2-1, with 9 bases identical to TRBD1. Germline CDR1 reads SGHNT; CDR2 reads YYREEE (reference sequence). The junction had 5 bases not matched to a gene; V was cut back by 4 bases and J by 3 bases. This CDR3 has 15 amino acids. In DNA form, the CDR3 reads TGTGCCAGCAGCAGACAGGGGGGGGACTACAATGAGCAGTTCTTC. It codes for CASSRQGGDYNEQFF.